The 29 T cell receptor beta chains presented below share a single source sample, sequenced in a study of early stage breast cancer tumors. Profiling relied on immunoSEQ multiplex PCR, and the TCRdb table lists in-frame clones only, not all of them. In the table there are tens of thousands of clones, 60% to 85% of which are singletons. The sequenced sample was blood. Receptors were obtained from a person aged 25 to 39 with breast cancer.

The gene calls are TRBV27 and TRBJ2-7, with 11 bases matching TRBD1. Germline lookup yields CDR1 MNHEY and CDR2 SMNVEV (reference sequence). J was trimmed by 3 bases and V by 5 bases; bases with no gene match: 3. The CDR3 runs 14 residues. Written as DNA, the CDR3 is TGTGCCAGCAGTGTGGGACAGGGGGGCTACGAGCAGTACTTC. Translation gives CASSVGQGGYEQYF.

The sample holds one count of this clone. This rearrangement joins TRBV7-9 to TRBJ2-7, with 7 positions matching TRBD2. CDR1 SEHNR and CDR2 FQNEAQ come from the germline V gene (reference sequence). J lost 2 bases, V lost 5 bases, and 6 bases had no gene match. The CDR3 extends over 14 amino acids. The CDR3 nucleotides read TGTGCCAGCAGCAGTAGCGGGTCACCCTACGAGCAGTACTTC. This sequence encodes CASSSSGSPYEQYF.

This chain joins TRBV19 and TRBJ2-2, with TRBD2 identical over 10 bases. Losses at the gene ends were 6 bases for V and 5 bases for J; bases not matched to a gene: 9. The CDR3 covers 16 residues. In germline, CDR1 is LNHDA, CDR2 SQIVND (reference sequence). The CDR3 spells CASRRPGLALTGELFF. The CDR3 DNA reads TGTGCCAGTAGGAGACCGGGACTAGCGTTGACCGGGGAGCTGTTTTTT.

The genes are TRBV7-9 and TRBJ1-1; D may be TRBD1 (6 bases). Trimming shortened V by 4 bases and J by 3 bases, and 12 bases separated the two germline ends. CDR1 and CDR2 from the germline V gene are SEHNR and FQNEAQ (reference sequence). This CDR3 is 14 amino acids long. The CDR3 nucleotides read TGTGCCAGCAGCTACCACAGGGACCACACTGAAGCTTTCTTT. As protein: CASSYHRDHTEAFF.

This clone was seen once. This chain joins TRBV9 and TRBJ2-3, with D unclear. V shed 3 bases and J shed 4 bases, with 9 bases lying between them. There are 13 residues in the CDR3. From germline, CDR1 is SGDLS and CDR2 YYNGEE. The CDR3 bases are TGTGCCAGCAGCGACCCGTTCGCAGATACGCAGTATTTT. As protein: CASSDPFADTQYF.

The J gene is TRBJ2-3, the V gene TRBV13, with 7 bases lining up with TRBD2. The V gene end was trimmed by 0 bases and the J gene end by 2 bases; junction bases not matched to a gene: 8. Germline V lookup: CDR1 PRHDT, CDR2 FYEKMQ (reference sequence). CDR3 length: 17 amino acids. Written as DNA, the CDR3 is TGTGCCAGCAGCTTAGGCTTGGGGGACTATCCCACAGATACGCAGTATTTT. It codes for CASSLGLGDYPTDTQYF.

The V and J genes are TRBV27 and TRBJ1-5, with D hard to call. Per the germline V gene, CDR1 is MNHEY and CDR2 is SMNVEV (reference sequence). This CDR3 is 14 amino acids long. The V end was cut by 5 bases, the J end by 2 bases, with 10 bases between. DNA of the CDR3: TGTGCCAGCAGTACTGGGTTTGGCAATCAGCCCCAGCATTTT. It specifies CASSTGFGNQPQHF.

The genes are TRBV10-3 and TRBJ2-7; 7 bases line up with TRBD2. Germline assignment: CDR1 ENHRY and CDR2 SYGVKD. The CDR3 is made up of 17 amino acids. Trimming at V came to 0 bases and at J to 7 bases, leaving 15 bases not matched to a gene. CDR3 bases: TGTGCCATCAGTGAGTCGACTTTGGCGGGAGTCCCGAATGAGCAGTACTTC. It yields the protein CAISESTLAGVPNEQYF.

The rearrangement joins TRBV21-1 to TRBJ1-5; the D call of TRBD1 is as the table states it, not checked on the DNA. TRBV21-1 corresponds to a pseudogene. The CDR3 is made up of 14 amino acids. CDR3 residues: CASPLGPGNQPQHF. In nucleotides, the CDR3 is TGTGCCAGCCCTCTGGGGCCTGGCAATCAGCCCCAGCATTTT.

Points on this clone: The junction does not match germline at one end; this may be a read error. The chain combines TRBV7-7 with TRBJ2-2; 11 bases map to TRBD2. This CDR3 spans 15 amino acids. Germline V gene sequence: CDR1 SSHAT, CDR2 FNYEAQ (reference sequence). Written as DNA, the CDR3 is TGTGCTAGCAGCTCGGGACTAGCGGACACCGGGGAGCTGTTTTTT. Translating gives CASSSGLADTGELFF. Full variable domain (remainder filled in from reference TRBV7-7 and TRBJ2-2): GAGVSQSPRYKVTKRGQDVTLRCDPISSHATLYWYQQALGQGPEFLTYFNYEAQPDKSGLPSDRFSAERPEGSISTLTIQRTEQRDSAMYRCASSSGLADTGELFFGEGSRLTVL.

This chain uses TRBV28 with TRBJ1-1; a possible D gene is TRBD1 (5 bases). CDR1 and CDR2 from the germline V gene are MDHEN and SYDVKM. The length of the CDR3 is 14 residues. V was pared by 3 bases and J by 4 bases, with 12 bases between. CDR3 bases: TGTGCCAGCAGTTTTTCCCCGGGGGGCACTGAAGCTTTCTTT. Protein sequence: CASSFSPGGTEAFF.

The rearrangement joins TRBV9 to TRBJ1-5; perhaps TRBD1 as D (5 bases). The length of the CDR3 is 13 residues. Germline-derived CDR1 and CDR2 are SGDLS and YYNGEE. Trimming removed 2 bases at V and 10 bases at J, with 13 bases between. The CDR3 region has the DNA TGTGCCAGCAGCGTTAGCAGGGAGAGTCCCCAGCATTTT. It encodes CASSVSRESPQHF. Complete variable domain (other parts from reference TRBV9 and TRBJ1-5): DSGVTQTPKHLITATGQRVTLRCSPRSGDLSVYWYQQSLDQGLQFLIQYYNGEERAKGNILERFSAQQFPDLHSELNLSSLELGDSALYFCASSVSRESPQHFGDGTRLSIL.

The V and J genes are TRBV10-3 and TRBJ1-2; TRBD1 aligns across 7 bases. Trimming took 4 bases from V and 4 from J; bases not matched to a gene: 12. Germline CDR1 reads ENHRY; CDR2 reads SYGVKD. The CDR3 runs 16 residues. Here the CDR3 DNA reads TGTGCCATCAGTGTATCCTCGGACAGGCCAGGCTATGGCTACACCTTC. It translates to CAISVSSDRPGYGYTF.

This sequence joins TRBV29-1 and TRBJ2-2; 8 bases line up with TRBD1. Germline CDR1 reads SQVTM; CDR2 reads ANQGSEA. J gave up 5 bases and V 5 bases, and 4 bases lay outside the gene matches. This CDR3 is built from 13 residues. For the CDR3, the DNA is TGCAGCGTTACTAGACAGGGGACCGGGGAGCTGTTTTTT. This sequence encodes CSVTRQGTGELFF.

This chain links TRBV5-4 with TRBJ1-3; TRBD1 matches 9 bases. After removal of 7 bases from V and 2 bases from J, the junction contained 1 base not matched to a gene. The CDR3 loop spans 13 amino acids. Germline CDR1 and CDR2: SGHNT and YYREEE (reference sequence). CDR3 sequence (DNA): TGTGCCAGCGGGACAGGGACTGGAAACACCATATATTTT. Its translation is CASGTGTGNTIYF.

A single count supports this clone. The chain recombines TRBV30 with TRBJ1-1; possible D gene TRBD1, 6 bases. Germline assignment: CDR1 GTSNPN and CDR2 SVGIG (reference sequence). This CDR3 contains 13 residues. V lost 5 bases and J lost 4, with 14 bases in between. CDR3 loop: CAWGPGGSTEAFF. CDR3 coding DNA: TGTGCCTGGGGGCCGGGGGGCAGCACTGAAGCTTTCTTT.

The rearrangement links TRBV6-5 to TRBJ2-2; perhaps TRBD2 as D (5 bases). V dropped 0 bases and J dropped 2 bases, with 7 bases sitting between them. The CDR3 sequence is 15 residues long. Per the germline V gene, CDR1 is MNHEY and CDR2 is SVGAGI. CDR3 in DNA: TGTGCCAGCAGTTACTCCTCGGGAAACACCGGGGAGCTGTTTTTT. Translated, it gives CASSYSSGNTGELFF.

V usage is TRBV7-9 and J usage is TRBJ1-2, with D possibly TRBD1 on 5 matching bases. This CDR3 is built from 14 residues. V dropped 5 bases and J dropped 1 base, with 11 bases sitting between them. The germline gives CDR1 SEHNR, CDR2 FQNEAQ (reference sequence). The CDR3 reads CASSTRDFNYGYTF. CDR3 in DNA: TGTGCCAGCAGCACCCGGGACTTTAACTATGGCTACACCTTC.

To note about this clone: Compared with germline, one end of the junction differs, possibly owing to a read error. V gene TRBV30 combines with J gene TRBJ2-1; TRBD2 agrees at 14 bases. Germline lookup yields CDR1 GTSNPN and CDR2 SVGIG (reference sequence). CDR3 length equals 12 residues. The CDR3 DNA follows: TGTGCCTGGAGTCGACTAGCGGGAGGGTGGATCTTC. Its translation: CAWSRLAGGWIF. Together with reference TRBV30 and TRBJ2-1, the CDR3 gives the full variable domain: SQTIHQWPATLVQPVGSPLSLECTVEGTSNPNLYWYRQAAGRGLQLLFYSVGIGQISSEVPQNLSASRPQDRQFILSSKKLLLSDSGFYLCAWSRLAGGWIFGPGTRLTVL.

This chain joins TRBV7-8 and TRBJ2-3; maybe TRBD1 (5 bases). Germline V gene sequence: CDR1 SGHVS, CDR2 FQNEAQ. The germline V and J ends were trimmed by 5 bases and 2 bases, with 14 bases remaining between them. This CDR3 region has 15 residues. The CDR3 loop is CASSRQTVHTDTQYF. The CDR3 DNA sequence: TGTGCCAGCAGCAGACAGACTGTTCACACAGATACGCAGTATTTT.

The V call is TRBV30, the J call TRBJ1-4; no clear D. In germline, CDR1 is GTSNPN, CDR2 SVGIG (reference sequence). Trimming stripped 0 bases from V and 11 bases from J, with 10 bases between. This CDR3 is built from 12 residues. The CDR3 here is CAWSVRQDKLFF. DNA for the CDR3: TGTGCCTGGAGTGTACGTCAAGACAAACTGTTTTTT.

This chain uses TRBV5-5 with TRBJ1-1; 7 bases match TRBD1. Germline CDR1 and CDR2: SGHKS and YYEKEE (reference sequence). Trimming at V came to 4 bases and at J to 0 bases, leaving 3 bases not matched to a gene. This CDR3 spans 14 amino acids. The CDR3 nucleotides read TGTGCCAGCAGCGCACAGGGGATGAACACTGAAGCTTTCTTT. Its translation is CASSAQGMNTEAFF. Together with reference TRBV5-5 and TRBJ1-1, the CDR3 gives the full variable domain: DAGVTQSPTHLIKTRGQQVTLRCSPISGHKSVSWYQQVLGQGPQFIFQYYEKEERGRGNFPDRFSARQFPNYSSELNVNALLLGDSALYLCASSAQGMNTEAFFGQGTRLTVV.

This chain uses TRBV30 with TRBJ1-2; no definite D call. Germline assignment: CDR1 GTSNPN and CDR2 SVGIG (reference sequence). This CDR3 is 11 amino acids long. V was shortened by 2 bases and J by 5 bases, with 6 bases between the two germline ends. CDR3 sequence: CAWSNQYGYTF. In nucleotides, the CDR3 is TGTGCCTGGAGTAACCAGTATGGCTACACCTTC.

V gene TRBV29-1 combines with J gene TRBJ1-2, with D tentatively TRBD1 (6 bases). The CDR3 extends over 14 amino acids. Trimming cost V 7 bases and J 2 bases, with 17 bases left between them. Germline CDR1 SQVTM, CDR2 ANQGSEA. The CDR3 DNA reads as TGCAGCGCCGTGGCGGTGGGGGCCAACTATGGCTACACCTTC. As protein: CSAVAVGANYGYTF.

In DNA form, the CDR3 reads TGTGCCAGGGACAGGGGAGGGACCGGGGAGCTGTTTTTT. This encodes CARDRGGTGELFF. J is TRBJ2-2 and V is TRBV5-5; TRBD1 matches at 9 bases. V dropped 8 bases and J dropped 5; count of bases not matched to a gene: 4. Germline V CDR1 and CDR2: SGHKS, YYEKEE (reference sequence). The CDR3 spans 13 residues.

The chain recombines TRBV11-2 with TRBJ2-1; D gene uncertain. The CDR3 has 11 amino acids. V was pared by 4 bases and J by 4 bases, with 2 bases between. CDR1 and CDR2 (germline): SGHAT, FQNNGV. The CDR3 sequence is CASSWYNEQFF. The CDR3 DNA reads as TGTGCCAGCAGCTGGTACAATGAGCAGTTCTTC.

The chain links TRBV5-8 to TRBJ2-2, with D possibly being TRBD2 (6 bases). The germline CDR1 and CDR2 sequences are SGHTS and YDEGEE. The CDR3 consists of 14 residues. V gave up 4 bases and J gave up 5 bases, with 12 bases separating them. The CDR3 sequence is CASSARLDTGELFF. The CDR3 DNA reads as TGTGCCAGCAGCGCCCGACTAGATACCGGGGAGCTGTTTTTT.

The chain has TRBV5-6 and TRBJ1-3, with D unclear. The CDR3 totals 16 residues. Trimming shortened V by 5 bases and J by 1 base, and 16 bases separated the two germline ends. In germline, CDR1 is SGHDT, CDR2 YYEEEE. In DNA form, the CDR3 reads TGTGCCAGCAGTACGACCCGGGCTAGGTCTGGAAACACCATATATTTT. Translated, it gives CASSTTRARSGNTIYF.

This chain joins TRBV30 and TRBJ1-1, with a weak D call TRBD1 (6 bases). This CDR3 has 13 amino acids. V was trimmed by 4 bases and J by 3 bases, leaving 12 bases between them. The germline V gene has CDR1 GTSNPN and CDR2 SVGIG (reference sequence). Here the CDR3 reads CAWTVQGYTEAFF. As DNA, the CDR3 is TGTGCCTGGACCGTACAGGGATACACTGAAGCTTTCTTT.